This T cell receptor (beta chain) was obtained from a study of shared clonotypes between healthy human individuals (dated by TCRdb to the early 2020s). About the study as a whole: A few men and two women, aged 18 to 49 years, made up the cohort. Per donor, three plates each were used for CD4 naive and CD4 memory, two for CD8 naive, and one for CD8 memory. To estimate repertoire size and how much clonotype sharing occurs between individuals, the study deeply sequenced the blood TCR repertoires of several healthy adults. To increase sequencing depth and limit assay-specific biases, TCR repertoire library preparation and sequencing were carried out by different laboratories using diverse techniques. Per donor, leukapheresis produced somewhere between about 0.9 and 9 billion PBMCs.

V is pruned by 4 bases and J by 7 bases, leaving 5 bases of the junction without a gene match. The cysteine opens and the phenylalanine closes a CDR3 of 13 amino acids. Only the CDR3 portion is preserved as DNA: 39 bases, with reading frame beginning at the first base. Based on the germline V gene, the CDR1 and CDR2 sequences are SGHTA and FQGTGA. Points on this clone: Its target antigen remains unknown. Nothing much larger sits one base from this clone, and base qualities are not available.

The paper as a whole reports these results and caveats: Naive subsets generally had larger estimated clonotype richness than memory subsets did. Compared with non-shared clonotypes, clonotypes shared by all four sorted-subset donors had higher generation probabilities. Pairwise subsampling indicated that sequencing depth was expected to affect the degree of clonotype sharing among donors. Sampling was restricted to blood, and TCR repertoires in tissues likely differ from the TCR repertoires found in blood. Rarefaction of sorted-subset datasets indicated incomplete sequencing despite the large sequencing depth. Across a handful of donors, about 4.5% of naive CD4, approximately 3.6% of naive CD8, 2.3% of memory CD4, and around 0.4% of memory CD8 clonotypes were shared. The genetic and exposure-history diversity represented was limited by the small number of donors.

Healthy HIV-negative adults with no recently reported acute infections or vaccinations were included as donors. Every donor was a Caucasian adult residing in Nashville, Tennessee, USA. Magnetic negative selection was used to enrich CD4+ T cells, after which naive cells were positively selected on CD45RA and the negative fraction became the memory subset. Blood was collected by leukapheresis, and PBMCs were isolated by Ficoll-Histopaque density gradient centrifugation and then cryopreserved in liquid nitrogen vapor phase. Analytical flow cytometry was used to check the purity and quantity of each magnetically sorted T cell population. From each sorted fraction, genomic DNA was isolated and quantified by UV absorbance on a Nanodrop 2000c. TCR CDR3 regions were amplified from genomic DNA by multiplex PCR using the deep immunoSEQ assay. Extracted genomic DNA from each cell subset was distributed evenly across all wells of several immunoSEQ 96-well plates, and each plate was treated as a replicate. For sorted subsets, each replicate PCR was loaded with about 0.2 ug genomic DNA, equivalent to 30,000 to 35,000 T cell genomes. The purified libraries were quantified using a Qubit 3.0 fluorometer, sized with a Bioanalyzer 2100, and then quantified again using the KAPA Library Quantification kit. Each immunoSEQ 96-well plate was sequenced on its own single-read 150-cycle Illumina NextSeq 550 flow cell. Turning to the authors' computational methods: Because only junctional sequences without quality scores were contained in the immunoSEQ output, filtering matching that applied to full-length reads could not be performed. Sequences were annotated with PyIR, a Python wrapper for IgBLAST v1.9, and V/J genes and CDR3 were assigned using IMGT germline references. Reads were filtered out if the reads had weak V/J assignments (E-value above 1e-6), no CDR3, stop codons, out-of-frame junctions, or ambiguous translated residues. V3J clonotypes were defined as sequences sharing the same inferred V gene, J gene, and CDR3 amino acid sequence. Percentage overlap between repertoires was calculated by dividing the number of shared unique clonotypes by the size of the smaller repertoire. Repertoire richness was assessed with RTK rarefaction, the Chao1 estimator, and Recon v2.1 estimates of unobserved clonotypes. OLGA was used to compute generation probabilities for all TCRbeta clonotypes that the gDNA method yielded from a few donors. The clones in this table, taken by TCRdb from immuneACCESS, are in-frame only. Not every clone is retained; where verified, under half of the shortfall comes from an unresolved V gene, and the cause of the rest is unknown. V, J and clone size are taken as reported in that table, and D and trimming were inferred from the DNA itself. In all, the sample holds over a million clones, and approximately 97% of those were seen once. The ten most abundant clones make up roughly 1.2% of the sample.

The chain is encoded by TRBV7-3 joined to TRBJ1-2; TRBD1 aligns with 8 central bases. The sequencing sample was made of naive CD4+ T cells sorted from blood. Interpreted using the paper, the cell subset or site label stands for: CD45RA+ positively selected. This receptor was obtained from a man aged 25 to 40 in good health. The DNA sequence follows: TGTGCCAGCAGCTCAGGACAGGGACTTGGCTACACCTTC. Its amino acids are CASSSGQGLGYTF.